This T cell receptor (beta chain) was profiled in a study of T cells in Graves' hyperthyroidism and ophthalmopathy. Recently diagnosed hyperthyroidism of less than 2 months' duration affected patients aged 18 to 65. The CDR3 runs to 15 residues. V lost 1 base and J lost 5; bases outside the gene matches: 4. This clonotype showed up many times. Its antigen is not identified. Points from the study as a whole: A 13 V-J model separated ophthalmopathy from stable hyperthyroidism. Within blood appeared most thyroid clonotypes that had expanded above 0.001.

Amplification yielded TCR beta CDR3 regions, with RNA transcripts as the source. Primed by the HTBI set, a first-round RT-PCR was run on the TCR CDR3. Each CDR3 protein is one row after TCRdb ran MiXCR on the multiplex PCR reads. In the table there are some 600,000 distinct CDR3 sequences, more than 11% of which are singletons. The sequence was obtained from a woman aged 25 to 39 with Graves' hyperthyroidism that later progressed to Graves' ophthalmopathy. The V gene is TRBV12-3 or TRBV12-4, the J gene TRBJ2-3; 9 bases are shared with TRBD2. The material sequenced was blood. CDR3 sequence: CASSLDSGSIDTQYF. CDR3 in DNA: TGTGCCAGCAGTTTAGATAGCGGGAGTATAGATACGCAGTATTTT.